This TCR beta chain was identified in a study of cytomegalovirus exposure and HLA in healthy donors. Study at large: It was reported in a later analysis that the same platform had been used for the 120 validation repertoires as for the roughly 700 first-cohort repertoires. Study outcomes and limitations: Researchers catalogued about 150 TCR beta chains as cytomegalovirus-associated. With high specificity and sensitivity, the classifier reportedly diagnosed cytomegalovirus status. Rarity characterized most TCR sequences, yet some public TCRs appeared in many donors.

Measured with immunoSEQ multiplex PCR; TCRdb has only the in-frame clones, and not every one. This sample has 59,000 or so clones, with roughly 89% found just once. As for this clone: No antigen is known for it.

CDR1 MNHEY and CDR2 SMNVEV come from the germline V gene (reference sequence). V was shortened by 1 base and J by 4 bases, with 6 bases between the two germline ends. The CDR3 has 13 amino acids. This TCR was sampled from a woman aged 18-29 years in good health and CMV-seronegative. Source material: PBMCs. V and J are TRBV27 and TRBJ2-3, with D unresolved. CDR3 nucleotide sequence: TGTGCCAGCAGTTTATGGCAATCAGATACGCAGTATTTT. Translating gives CASSLWQSDTQYF.